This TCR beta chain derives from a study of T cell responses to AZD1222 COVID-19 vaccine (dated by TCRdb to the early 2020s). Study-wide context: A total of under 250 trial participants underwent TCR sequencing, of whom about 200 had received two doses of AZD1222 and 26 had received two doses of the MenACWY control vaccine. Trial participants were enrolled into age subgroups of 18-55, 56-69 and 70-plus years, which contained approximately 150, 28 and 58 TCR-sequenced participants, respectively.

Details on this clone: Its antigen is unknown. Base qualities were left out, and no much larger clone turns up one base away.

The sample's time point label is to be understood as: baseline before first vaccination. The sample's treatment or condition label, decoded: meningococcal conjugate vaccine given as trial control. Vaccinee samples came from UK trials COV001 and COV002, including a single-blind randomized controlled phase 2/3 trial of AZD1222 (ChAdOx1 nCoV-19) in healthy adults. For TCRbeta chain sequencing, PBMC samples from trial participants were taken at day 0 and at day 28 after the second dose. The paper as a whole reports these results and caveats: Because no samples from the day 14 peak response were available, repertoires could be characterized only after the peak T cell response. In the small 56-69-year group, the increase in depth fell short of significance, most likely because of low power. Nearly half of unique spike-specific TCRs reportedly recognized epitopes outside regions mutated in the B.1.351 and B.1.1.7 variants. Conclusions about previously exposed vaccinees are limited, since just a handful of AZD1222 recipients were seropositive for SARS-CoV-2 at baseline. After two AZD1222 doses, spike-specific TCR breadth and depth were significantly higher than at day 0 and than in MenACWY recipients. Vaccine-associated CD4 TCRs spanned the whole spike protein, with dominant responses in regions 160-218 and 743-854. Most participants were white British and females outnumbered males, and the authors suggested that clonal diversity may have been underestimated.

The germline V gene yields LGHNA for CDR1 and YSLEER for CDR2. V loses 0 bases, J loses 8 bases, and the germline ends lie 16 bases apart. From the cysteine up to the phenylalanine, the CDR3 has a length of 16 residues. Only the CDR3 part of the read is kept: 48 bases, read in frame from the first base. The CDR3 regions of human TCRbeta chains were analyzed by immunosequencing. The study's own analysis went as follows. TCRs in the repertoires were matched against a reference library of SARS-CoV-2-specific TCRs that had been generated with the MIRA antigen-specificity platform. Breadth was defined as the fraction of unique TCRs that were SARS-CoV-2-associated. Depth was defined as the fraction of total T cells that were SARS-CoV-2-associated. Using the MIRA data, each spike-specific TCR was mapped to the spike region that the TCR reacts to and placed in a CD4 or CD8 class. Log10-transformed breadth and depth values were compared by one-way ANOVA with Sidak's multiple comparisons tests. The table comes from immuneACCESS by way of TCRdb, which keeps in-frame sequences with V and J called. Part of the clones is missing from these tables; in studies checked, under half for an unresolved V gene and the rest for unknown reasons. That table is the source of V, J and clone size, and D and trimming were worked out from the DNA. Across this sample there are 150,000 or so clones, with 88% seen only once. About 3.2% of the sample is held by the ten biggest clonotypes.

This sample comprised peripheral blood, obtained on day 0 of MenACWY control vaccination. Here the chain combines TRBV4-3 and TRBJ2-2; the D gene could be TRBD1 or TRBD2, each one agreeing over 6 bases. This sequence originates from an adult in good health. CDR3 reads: CASSQEQVGGTGELFF. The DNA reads TGCGCCAGCAGCCAAGAACAGGTGGGGGGCACGGGGGAGCTGTTTTTT.